This T cell receptor (beta chain) was identified during a study of identifying expanded T cells in peripheral blood. Broader study findings: Differentially abundant clones: roughly 1.2 between replicates, just under 17 at roughly 2 weeks, less than 20 at four. Across healthy donors, higher total template counts meant significantly greater roughly 2-week count variance.

Profiling relied on immunoSEQ multiplex PCR, and the TCRdb table lists in-frame clones only, not all of them. This repertoire shows under 95,000 clones, roughly 90% found once; its top ten account for around 2.8%. As regards this clone: Its specificity is unknown.

The CDR3 has 14 amino acids. Germline trimming cut 5 bases from V and 5 bases from J; bases unmatched to any gene: 6. Germline V CDR1 and CDR2: SGHTA, FQGTGA. No infections or other immune events were documented during collection. This chain links TRBV7-3 with TRBJ2-4, with 7 bases identical to TRBD1. What was sequenced was blood. This sequence originates from a person between 18 and 69 years old in good health. The DNA for the CDR3 is TGTGCCAGCAGCGCTCAGAGGGGGCAAAACATTCAGTACTTC. It specifies CASSAQRGQNIQYF.